This T cell receptor (beta chain) is drawn from a study of blood T cells in healthy people across ages. Germline V CDR1 and CDR2: SGHVS, FQNEAQ. There are 13 residues in the CDR3. Trimming took 5 bases from V and 4 from J, leaving 9 bases between them. For the second PCR, which ran for about 6 to 11 cycles, a sample-barcoded 5' primer and a J-beta primer mix were used. TCRdb itself ran the 5' RACE reads through MiXCR, one entry per CDR3 protein. This sample yields roughly 700,000 distinct CDR3 sequences, of which just under 25% are seen a single time; more than 8% belongs to the top ten. These data also featured in a second study, about T cells of mothers and their children. That publication notes: Donation came from three healthy Caucasian mothers together with their six children.

The rearrangement links TRBV7-8 to TRBJ2-1, with D hard to call. The sequencing sample was made of blood. The TCR comes from a boy aged 5-17 years in good health. The CDR3 DNA reads as TGTGCCAGCAGCCCAATGGGGTACAATGAGCAGTTCTTC. Protein sequence: CASSPMGYNEQFF.